These 4 T cell receptor beta chains share one sample of origin, sequenced in a study of T cell repertoires in cytomegalovirus infection. TCRdb redid the calling of the reads with MiXCR, one entry per CDR3 protein. The profile shows more than 200,000 distinct CDR3 sequences, around 9% of them singletons. The sequencing sample was made of PBMCs. These receptors were taken from a human donor in good health (CMV status not recorded). Some clones in this sample may be carry-over from other donors' samples.

The chain employs TRBV4-3 and TRBJ1-4, with a weak D call TRBD1 (6 bases). Trimming shortened V by 3 bases and J by 7 bases, and 12 bases separated the two germline ends. The CDR3 has 14 residues. Germline CDR1 LGHNA, CDR2 YSLEER. CDR3 nucleotides: TGCGCCAGCAGCCAGGACAGACGAGGTGAAAAACTGTTTTTT. It specifies CASSQDRRGEKLFF.

In this sample, this clonotype turned up many times. The rearrangement links TRBV7-8 to TRBJ2-1; 9 bases are shared with TRBD1. This CDR3 is 14 amino acids long. Trimming removed 5 bases from V and 7 bases from J; junction bases left unmatched: 6. The germline CDR1 and CDR2 sequences are SGHVS and FQNEAQ. CDR3 region: CASSQRDRVNEQFF. The CDR3 DNA reads TGTGCCAGCAGCCAGAGGGACAGGGTGAATGAGCAGTTCTTC. The full variable domain, rest sourced from reference TRBV7-8 and TRBJ2-1, is GAGVSQSPRYKVAKRGQDVALRCDPISGHVSLFWYQQALGQGPEFLTYFQNEAQLDKSGLPSDRFFAERPEGSVSTLKIQRTQQEDSAVYLCASSQRDRVNEQFFGPGTRLTVL.

The sample holds many counts of this clonotype. The chain has TRBV20-1 and TRBJ1-2; weak D call: TRBD1 (6 bases). Trimming took off 5 bases at V and 5 bases at J, with 21 bases between the two ends. Germline V gives CDR1 DFQATT, CDR2 SNEGSKA (reference sequence). This CDR3 has 15 residues. The chain's CDR3 is CSASTQGTDLYGYTF. The CDR3 region has the DNA TGCAGTGCTTCAACCCAGGGGACGGACTTATATGGCTACACCTTC.

This clonotype was counted many times. V is TRBV7-9 and J is TRBJ2-3; 9 nucleotides agree with TRBD2. This CDR3 has 14 amino acids. With V trimmed by 1 base and J by 11 bases, 7 bases remained unmatched. Germline values: CDR1 SEHNR, CDR2 FQNEAQ (reference sequence). This CDR3 reads CASSLEGSGSGQYF. CDR3 sequence (DNA): TGTGCCAGCAGCTTAGAGGGTAGCGGGAGTGGGCAGTATTTT.